This T cell receptor (beta chain) was sequenced during a study of blood T cell repertoires in COVID-19. The wider study: Acute and convalescent COVID-19 samples came from the United States, Italy and Spain. Sample material is recorded as cDNA or gDNA derived from T cells, B-cell-depleted T cells, or PBMCs.

Per the study methods: Reference gene primer amplification yielded estimated nucleated cell counts. Sequencing used immunoSEQ multiplex PCR; TCRdb keeps in-frame clones, though not all of them. The DNA gave D and trimming, while V, J and clone size come from that table. There are some 60,000 clones in the sample; roughly 88% occur only once, and around 1.5% lies in the top ten. V lost 0 bases and J lost 5, with 14 bases in between. From germline, CDR1 is SGDLS and CDR2 YYNGEE. CDR3 length: 15 amino acids. The sequence was obtained from a human donor in a cohort sampled during active COVID-19. The sequencing sample was made of peripheral blood. The chain links TRBV9 to TRBJ1-1; D perhaps matches TRBD1 (5 bases). CDR3 sequence reads: CASSVAPGRGTEAFF. The CDR3 region has the DNA TGTGCCAGCAGCGTAGCCCCAGGGAGGGGTACTGAAGCTTTCTTT.